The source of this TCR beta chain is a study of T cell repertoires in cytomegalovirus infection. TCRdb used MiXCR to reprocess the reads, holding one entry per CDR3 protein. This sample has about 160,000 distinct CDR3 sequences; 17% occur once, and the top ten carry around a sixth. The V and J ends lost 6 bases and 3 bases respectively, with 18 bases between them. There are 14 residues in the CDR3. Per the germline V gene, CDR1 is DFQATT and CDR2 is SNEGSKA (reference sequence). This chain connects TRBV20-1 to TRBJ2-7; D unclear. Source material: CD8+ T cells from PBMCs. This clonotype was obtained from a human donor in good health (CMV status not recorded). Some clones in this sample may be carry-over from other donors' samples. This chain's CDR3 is CSARIFRVGYEQYF. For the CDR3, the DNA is TGCAGTGCGAGGATCTTTCGAGTAGGCTACGAGCAGTACTTC.